Listed below are T cell receptor beta chains from one sample, sequenced in a study of T cell responses to AZD1222 COVID-19 vaccine. Assay used: immunoSEQ multiplex PCR; TCRdb lists only in-frame clones, some missing. Of about 86,000 clones in the sample, around 89% were seen once. The sequencing used peripheral blood, collected 28 days after the second AZD1222 dose. The receptors here all came from an adult who received the AZD1222 COVID-19 vaccine. Each CDR3 is given with its conserved first and last residue. A D gene is named only where the DNA matches it firmly.

cdr3_aa j_call d_call v_call
CASSRTVATEAFF TRBJ1-1 - TRBV28
CASSVSGGTGWSGYTF TRBJ1-2 TRBD1 TRBV9
CASSQPRGTQNYGYTF TRBJ1-2 - TRBV3-1/TRBV3-2
CASRKQGPQETQYF TRBJ2-5 - TRBV6-5
CASSPSRNQPQHF TRBJ1-5 - TRBV6-5
CASSYSGGAGGYTF TRBJ1-2 - TRBV6-5
CASSPSTGGGYTF TRBJ1-2 TRBD1 TRBV28
CASSRYPGTGESSGANVLTF TRBJ2-6 TRBD1 TRBV5-1
CASRTTGNSNQPQHF TRBJ1-5 TRBD1 TRBV19
CASSQDNLGAYGYTF TRBJ1-2 - TRBV4-1
CASSQDISYNEQFF TRBJ2-1 - TRBV4-3
CASRPDGQGAQAFF TRBJ1-1 TRBD1 TRBV27
CASSQGQGSNYGYTF TRBJ1-2 - TRBV14
CASNRTGRNEKLFF TRBJ1-4 TRBD1 TRBV7-2
CASSQDLYRGNRFYTF TRBJ1-2 TRBD1 TRBV4-1
CASSQDGTSGHNEQFF TRBJ2-1 TRBD2 TRBV4-1
CASSGPGQGVGEQYF TRBJ2-7 TRBD1 TRBV28
CAISEDLVSNEQFF TRBJ2-1 - TRBV10-3
CASSYGTRGFQQFF TRBJ2-1 - TRBV11-2
CASSDTGGPIYSPLHF TRBJ1-6 - TRBV2
CASRYSGSSDEQFF TRBJ2-1 TRBD2 TRBV5-6
CASSLVRETQYF TRBJ2-5 - TRBV12-3/TRBV12-4
CASSFFGWFNTGELFF TRBJ2-2 - TRBV27
CASNNRVDQETQYF TRBJ2-5 - TRBV6-6
CATQSGSYEQYF TRBJ2-7 - TRBV6-1
CASSLETGVMNTEAFF TRBJ1-1 TRBD1 TRBV7-2
CAWGTGVNQPQHF TRBJ1-5 TRBD1 TRBV30
CASSLLQGSGYTF TRBJ1-2 TRBD1 TRBV11-3
CASSLDRGSYEQYF TRBJ2-7 - TRBV7-8
CASSVGFGGLGNEQFF TRBJ2-1 TRBD2 TRBV9
CASREGSAPFNEKLFF TRBJ1-4 - TRBV5-1
CASSVGTSGGVYNEQFF TRBJ2-1 TRBD2 TRBV2
CASSSGLQGAGTEAFF TRBJ1-1 - TRBV18